One sample yielded the 32 T cell receptor beta chains listed below, sequenced in a study of Ad26.COV2.S vaccination and SARS-CoV-2 variants. Method: immunoSEQ multiplex PCR; TCRdb's copy keeps in-frame clones and lacks some. Of approximately 340,000 clones in the sample, around 92% are singletons; the top ten hold 3.9%. The sequencing used peripheral blood, collected after recovery from COVID-19. These receptors came from a human donor who had recovered from COVID-19.

The CDR3 loop reads CATSDSRTGDNYGYTF. CDR3 coding DNA: TGTGCCACCAGTGATTCCAGGACGGGTGACAACTATGGCTACACCTTC. The chain carries TRBV24-1 and TRBJ1-2; D gene ambiguous. V lost 2 bases to trimming and J lost 2 bases, with 14 bases between them. The CDR3 is 16 amino acids. From germline, CDR1 is KGHDR and CDR2 SFDVKD.

The chain joins TRBV5-6 to TRBJ1-5; perhaps TRBD1 as D (5 bases). This CDR3 is built from 13 residues. Germline CDR1 reads SGHDT; CDR2 reads YYEEEE. Deletions cut 5 bases from V and 4 bases from J, with 10 bases between. DNA for the CDR3: TGTGCCAGCAGTTGGGGGGGAAATCAGCCCCAGCATTTT. Amino acid sequence: CASSWGGNQPQHF.

The rearrangement joins TRBV7-2 to TRBJ2-6, with 9 positions matching TRBD1. The germline V gene has CDR1 SGHTA and CDR2 FQGNSA. The CDR3 extends over 18 amino acids. The V and J ends lost 1 base and 0 bases, in that order; junction bases with no gene match: 4. This CDR3 reads CASSLVGTGNSGANVLTF. The CDR3 coding sequence is TGTGCCAGCAGCTTAGTAGGGACAGGGAACTCTGGGGCCAACGTCCTGACTTTC.

The V call is TRBV5-5, the J call TRBJ2-7; no reliable D call. V was trimmed by 2 bases and J by 3 bases, leaving 21 bases between them. CDR1 and CDR2 (germline): SGHKS, YYEKEE (reference sequence). The CDR3 runs 17 residues. The CDR3 loop reads CASSFLGYWAPNYEQYF. The CDR3 nucleotides read TGTGCCAGCAGCTTTTTGGGTTACTGGGCCCCGAACTACGAGCAGTACTTC.

J is TRBJ2-2 and V is TRBV27; D gene unclear. CDR3 size: 16 residues. Trimming pared 0 bases from V and 0 bases from J, leaving 8 bases between. Per the germline V gene, CDR1 is MNHEY and CDR2 is SMNVEV (reference sequence). In DNA form, the CDR3 reads TGTGCCAGCAGTTTATCGTACAACGCGAACACCGGGGAGCTGTTTTTT. Translating it yields CASSLSYNANTGELFF.

CDR3 sequence: CASRRGGSSYNSPLHF. DNA of the CDR3: TGCGCCAGCAGGAGGGGCGGGAGCTCCTATAATTCACCCCTCCACTTT. This rearrangement joins TRBV4-1 to TRBJ1-6; D might be TRBD1 (5 bases). Trimming took off 6 bases at V and 0 bases at J, with 12 bases between the two ends. CDR3 length equals 16 residues. Looked up from germline, CDR1 is MGHRA and CDR2 is YSYEKL.

The chain is built from TRBV4-1 and TRBJ2-3; TRBD2 agrees at 9 bases. The ends lost 0 bases at V and 2 bases at J; junction bases unmatched: 3. Germline V lookup: CDR1 MGHRA, CDR2 YSYEKL. There are 16 residues in the CDR3. CDR3 sequence: CASSQDSGSDTDTQYF. As DNA, the CDR3 is TGCGCCAGCAGCCAAGATAGCGGGAGCGACACAGATACGCAGTATTTT.

The rearrangement uses TRBV7-8 and TRBJ1-1; no clear D. The CDR3 length is 11 residues. Germline CDR1 and CDR2: SGHVS and FQNEAQ. The V end was cut by 3 bases, the J end by 3 bases, with 2 bases between. This CDR3 reads CASSLYTEAFF. The DNA for the CDR3 is TGTGCCAGCAGCTTGTACACTGAAGCTTTCTTT.

This clone has only a few counts. The V gene is TRBV12-5, the J gene TRBJ2-1; weak D call: TRBD1 (5 bases). This CDR3 is built from 13 residues. Looked up from germline, CDR1 is LGHNT and CDR2 is FRNRAP. Trimming took 3 bases from V and 13 from J, leaving 16 bases between them. CDR3 DNA: TGTGCTAGTGGTTTTCAGGTAGGGCAGGGTCAGTTCTTC. Amino acids: CASGFQVGQGQFF.

CDR3 in amino acids: CATSREGTLNEKLFF. CDR3 sequence (DNA): TGTGCCACCAGCAGAGAGGGGACCCTCAATGAAAAACTGTTTTTT. J is TRBJ1-4 and V is TRBV15; perhaps TRBD1 as D (5 bases). With 0 bases removed from V and 5 bases from J, the gap between germline ends came to 10 bases. Per the germline V gene, CDR1 is LNHNV and CDR2 is YYDKDF (reference sequence). The length of the CDR3 is 15 residues.

Worth noting for this clone: Other DNA sequences within the sample encode an identical CDR3. The DNA of the CDR3 is TGTGCCAGCAGCTTGGGGGGGGGCTACGAGCAGTACTTC. This codes for CASSLGGGYEQYF. V usage is TRBV5-4 and J usage is TRBJ2-7; 7 bases line up with TRBD2. After removal of 0 bases from V and 3 bases from J, the junction contained 0 bases not matched to a gene. The germline CDR1 and CDR2 sequences are SGHNT and YYREEE (reference sequence). This CDR3 spans 13 amino acids.

This clone was seen a single time. CDR3 sequence (DNA): TGTGCCATCAGCCCGACAGGGGGGAACACTGAAGCTTTCTTT. Its translation is CAISPTGGNTEAFF. The chain recombines TRBV10-3 with TRBJ1-1; the match to TRBD1 covers 9 bases. Trimming at V came to 6 bases and at J to 1 base, leaving 3 bases not matched to a gene. Looked up from germline, CDR1 is ENHRY and CDR2 is SYGVKD. The CDR3 extends over 14 amino acids.

The chain employs TRBV5-6 and TRBJ1-2; no reliable D call. The CDR3 consists of 12 residues. CDR1 is SGHDT and CDR2 is YYEEEE in the germline V gene. Trimming stripped 0 bases from V and 7 bases from J, with 7 bases between. The CDR3 bases are TGTGCCAGCAGCTTGGTTGGAACTGGCTACACCTTC. It is translated as CASSLVGTGYTF.

This clone was seen many times. This sample includes further DNA sequences coding for the same CDR3. This sequence joins TRBV7-9 and TRBJ1-2; tentative D call: TRBD1 (5 bases). Trimming removed 1 base from V and 6 bases from J, with 6 bases in between. The CDR3 covers 12 residues. From germline, CDR1 is SEHNR and CDR2 FQNEAQ (reference sequence). CDR3 loop: CASSLGGNGYTF. The CDR3 bases are TGTGCCAGCAGCTTAGGGGGGAATGGCTACACCTTC.

This clone was detected a few times. The chain combines TRBV29-1 with TRBJ1-2, with D possibly matching TRBD1 (6 bases). V was shortened by 4 bases and J by 5 bases, with 11 bases between the two germline ends. The CDR3 runs 12 residues. The V gene's germline CDR1 is SQVTM and CDR2 ANQGSEA. This CDR3 is CSVGNRVYGYTF. The CDR3 DNA sequence: TGCAGCGTTGGAAACAGGGTTTATGGCTACACCTTC.

J is TRBJ1-2 and V is TRBV5-4; D uncertain. Looked up from germline, CDR1 is SGHNT and CDR2 is YYREEE (reference sequence). The CDR3 sequence is 14 residues long. The V end was cut by 2 bases, the J end by 3 bases, with 11 bases between. This CDR3 is CASSFVGMDYGYTF. Written as DNA, the CDR3 is TGTGCCAGCAGCTTCGTCGGGATGGACTATGGCTACACCTTC.

The genes are TRBV9 and TRBJ1-2, with 12 nucleotides matching TRBD1. Germline assignment: CDR1 SGDLS and CDR2 YYNGEE. The CDR3 extends over 16 amino acids. Trimming cost V 4 bases and J 5 bases; bases outside gene matches: 9. CDR3 loop: CASSQRGTGGVYGYTF. CDR3 bases: TGTGCCAGCAGCCAGAGGGGGACAGGGGGCGTTTATGGCTACACCTTC.

CDR3 in amino acids: CASSPRDTTYEQYF. The CDR3 DNA reads TGTGCCAGCAGTCCTCGGGACACTACCTACGAGCAGTACTTC. The chain recombines TRBV5-6 with TRBJ2-7; the D gene is possibly TRBD1 (6 bases). The CDR3 is made up of 14 amino acids. Germline V CDR1 and CDR2: SGHDT, YYEEEE. With 5 bases removed from V and 2 bases from J, the gap between germline ends came to 14 bases.

The chain joins TRBV7-2 to TRBJ1-1; 7 nucleotides line up with TRBD1. The germline gives CDR1 SGHTA, CDR2 FQGNSA. J gave up 3 bases and V 1 base, and 8 bases lay outside the gene matches. The CDR3 totals 16 residues. DNA for the CDR3: TGTGCCAGCAGCTTAGAGACACAGGGGTGGGACACTGAAGCTTTCTTT. Translation: CASSLETQGWDTEAFF.

This clone was seen once. The rearrangement joins TRBV10-3 to TRBJ1-1; D might be TRBD1 (5 bases). Germline CDR1 is ENHRY and CDR2 is SYGVKD. The V end was cut by 0 bases, the J end by 10 bases, with 15 bases between. This CDR3 has 14 residues. CDR3 sequence: CAISESSGLEVAFF. CDR3 in DNA: TGTGCCATCAGTGAGTCGTCAGGGCTTGAGGTAGCTTTCTTT.

This sequence joins TRBV7-8 and TRBJ2-7, with TRBD2 matching over 13 bases. CDR3 length equals 15 residues. Trimming removed 5 bases from V and 2 bases from J; junction bases left unmatched: 3. Germline V lookup: CDR1 SGHVS, CDR2 FQNEAQ. CDR3 nucleotide sequence: TGTGCCAGCAGCGTCGGACTAGCGGGGGCCTACGAGCAGTACTTC. It is translated as CASSVGLAGAYEQYF. Full variable domain (remainder filled in from reference TRBV7-8 and TRBJ2-7): GAGVSQSPRYKVAKRGQDVALRCDPISGHVSLFWYQQALGQGPEFLTYFQNEAQLDKSGLPSDRFFAERPEGSVSTLKIQRTQQEDSAVYLCASSVGLAGAYEQYFGPGTRLTVT.

The chain joins TRBV6-5 to TRBJ2-7; no clear D. The CDR3 extends over 14 amino acids. V lost 6 bases to trimming and J lost 0 bases, with 12 bases between them. Germline CDR1 and CDR2: MNHEY and SVGAGI. CDR3 in DNA: TGTGCCAGCAGATGGGAACCTAGCTCCTACGAGCAGTACTTC. As protein: CASRWEPSSYEQYF.

The chain joins TRBV13 to TRBJ2-1; 9 bases match TRBD2. The germline V gene has CDR1 PRHDT and CDR2 FYEKMQ (reference sequence). The CDR3 extends over 15 amino acids. Germline trimming cut 5 bases from V and 4 bases from J; bases unmatched to any gene: 6. CDR3 sequence (DNA): TGTGCCAGCAGCCGAACTAGCGGGCAGTACAATGAGCAGTTCTTC. As protein: CASSRTSGQYNEQFF.

V gene TRBV5-8 combines with J gene TRBJ1-2; no definite D call. V lost 1 base to trimming and J lost 6 bases, with 13 bases between them. Germline V CDR1 and CDR2: SGHTS, YDEGEE. This CDR3 region has 14 residues. The CDR3 DNA sequence: TGTGCCAGCAGCTTGCTCGGTGCGGGGAATGGCTACACCTTC. It encodes CASSLLGAGNGYTF.

This chain connects TRBV11-2 to TRBJ1-5; D is unresolved. V dropped 5 bases and J dropped 1 base, with 9 bases sitting between them. Germline lookup yields CDR1 SGHAT and CDR2 FQNNGV. This CDR3 contains 14 residues. The chain's CDR3 is CASSQAGSNQPQHF. The CDR3 coding sequence is TGTGCCAGCAGCCAGGCGGGGAGCAATCAGCCCCAGCATTTT.

Turning to this clone: Distinct nucleotide sequences in the sample also encode this CDR3. The chain combines TRBV18 with TRBJ2-7; weak D call: TRBD1 (5 bases). CDR3 size: 14 residues. Deletions cut 1 base from V and 4 bases from J, with 11 bases between. Germline assignment: CDR1 KGHSH and CDR2 LQKENI. In DNA form, the CDR3 reads TGTGCCAGCTCACCACAGGGGCGAGGATACGAGCAGTACTTC. Its protein is CASSPQGRGYEQYF.

This chain connects TRBV10-2 to TRBJ2-3; 7 bases are shared with TRBD2. This CDR3 is built from 14 residues. Per germline, CDR1 WSHSY and CDR2 SAAADI. V shed 3 bases, J shed 6 bases, and the junction held 6 bases outside the gene matches. The CDR3, as DNA: TGCGCCAGCAGTGAAGGGCGGGGGACCGATACGCAGTATTTT. It codes for CASSEGRGTDTQYF.

This clone was picked up one time. The V gene is TRBV25-1, the J gene TRBJ1-6; D gene uncertain. Per germline, CDR1 MGHDK and CDR2 SYGVNS. V lost 0 bases and J 2 bases, leaving 8 bases between the germline ends. CDR3 length: 16 residues. This chain's CDR3 is CASSEYMGPYNSPLHF. The CDR3 region has the DNA TGTGCCAGCAGTGAATATATGGGCCCCTATAATTCACCCCTCCACTTT.

V usage is TRBV10-2 and J usage is TRBJ2-3, with D possibly being TRBD2 (6 bases). The ends were cut back, 4 bases at V and 15 bases at J, with 17 bases in the middle. From germline, CDR1 is WSHSY and CDR2 SAAADI. The CDR3 sequence is 12 residues long. DNA for the CDR3: TGCGCCAGCAGTGTGGGAACGGGAGAAGTTTATTTT. It encodes CASSVGTGEVYF.

The genes are TRBV19 and TRBJ2-2, with D uncertain. The CDR3 contains 15 residues. Trimming removed 5 bases at V and 3 bases at J, with 13 bases between. Germline CDR1 and CDR2: LNHDA and SQIVND (reference sequence). The CDR3 region has the DNA TGTGCCAGTAGTCAGCCCCGCGAAGACACCGGGGAGCTGTTTTTT. Its protein is CASSQPREDTGELFF.

The chain links TRBV9 to TRBJ2-1; no reliable D call. Trimming left V 4 bases short and J 0 bases short, with 11 bases between. CDR1 SGDLS and CDR2 YYNGEE come from the germline V gene. There are 15 residues in the CDR3. The CDR3 bases are TGTGCCAGCAGCCCGCTCCAAAGCTCCTACAATGAGCAGTTCTTC. This sequence encodes CASSPLQSSYNEQFF.

Regarding this clone: This same CDR3 is encoded by further DNA sequences in the sample. The gene calls are TRBV5-1 and TRBJ2-2, with D hard to call. V gave up 0 bases and J gave up 4 bases, with 4 bases separating them. In germline, CDR1 is SGHRS, CDR2 YFSETQ. The CDR3 totals 13 residues. The CDR3: CASSLEGTGELFF. The CDR3 bases are TGCGCCAGCAGCTTGGAGGGCACCGGGGAGCTGTTTTTT.